The 17 T cell receptor beta chains below all came from one sample that was sequenced in a study of identical twins. From the 5' RACE reads, TCRdb called clonotypes with MiXCR, one entry per CDR3 protein. This table holds about 520,000 distinct CDR3 sequences, less than 25% found once. These sequences were also reported in another study, on T cells expressing NK-cell markers.

The sample comprised CD4+ T cells sorted from blood. Every receptor here comes from a woman between 18 and 30 years old in good health.

The rearrangement uses TRBV29-1 and TRBJ2-5, with 8 bases that match TRBD2. CDR3 length: 14 residues. The ends lost 4 bases at V and 4 bases at J; junction bases unmatched: 8. The germline V gene has CDR1 SQVTM and CDR2 ANQGSEA. The CDR3 spells CSVGSREGIETQYF. As DNA, the CDR3 is TGCAGCGTTGGTAGCCGGGAGGGTATAGAGACCCAGTACTTC.

This clonotype was seen a few times. The chain has TRBV12-3 or TRBV12-4 and TRBJ2-4; TRBD1 matches 9 bases. The CDR3 spans 17 residues. V dropped 1 base and J dropped 3; count of bases not matched to a gene: 7. CDR3 region: CASSLEGTGKGKNIQYF. CDR3 coding DNA: TGTGCCAGCAGTTTAGAGGGGACAGGGAAGGGCAAAAACATTCAGTACTTC.

This clonotype was counted only a few times. J is TRBJ2-3 and V is TRBV5-1, with D maybe TRBD2 (5 bases). Deletions cut 4 bases from V and 5 bases from J, with 14 bases between. The CDR3 runs to 14 residues. CDR1 and CDR2 from the germline V gene are SGHRS and YFSETQ. CDR3 region: CASSTPGSRDTQYF. The CDR3 nucleotides are TGCGCCAGCAGCACCCCGGGATCCCGAGATACGCAGTATTTT.

The CDR3 DNA reads as TGCGCCAGCAGCTTAGGACTAAACGTGGGCACTGAAGCTTTCTTT. Encoded protein: CASSLGLNVGTEAFF. The chain carries TRBV5-1 and TRBJ1-1; D ambiguous. Between the trimmed V and J ends, which lost 2 bases and 4 bases, there was a span of 15 bases. Germline values: CDR1 SGHRS, CDR2 YFSETQ. The CDR3 is 15 residues long.

The chain couples TRBV10-2 to TRBJ2-3; 10 positions match TRBD2. V was clipped by 3 bases and J by 5 bases; unmatched bases: 8. The germline V gene has CDR1 WSHSY and CDR2 SAAADI. The CDR3 has 16 residues. DNA of the CDR3: TGCGCCAGCAGTGACACAGCGGGAGGGTCCCGAGATACGCAGTATTTT. Translating gives CASSDTAGGSRDTQYF.

This clonotype was counted only a few times. The CDR3 is CASSIANRAGEQYF. The CDR3 DNA is TGTGCCAGCAGCATTGCAAACAGGGCTGGGGAGCAGTACTTC. This chain links TRBV11-3 with TRBJ2-7, with a weak D call TRBD1 (6 bases). The CDR3 is 14 residues long. The ends were cut back, 5 bases at V and 7 bases at J, with 18 bases in the middle. Germline lookup yields CDR1 SGHNT and CDR2 YENEEA. Full variable domain (rest looked up from reference TRBV11-3 and TRBJ2-7): EAGVVQSPRYKIIEKKQPVAFWCNPISGHNTLYWYLQNLGQGPELLIRYENEEAVDDSQLPKDRFSAERLKGVDSTLKIQPAELGDSAVYLCASSIANRAGEQYFGPGTRLTVT.

This clonotype was counted ten times or more. J is TRBJ1-4 and V is TRBV6-1; no clear D. The CDR3 extends over 14 amino acids. The germline V gene has CDR1 MNHNS and CDR2 SASEGT. The V gene lost 5 bases and the J gene lost 3 bases, with 10 bases spanning the gap. The CDR3 DNA is TGTGCCAGCAGTCCGGGGTCCCCTAATGAAAAACTGTTTTTT. Protein sequence: CASSPGSPNEKLFF.

Ten or more counts support this clonotype. V gene TRBV20-1 combines with J gene TRBJ2-1; D possibly matches TRBD1 or TRBD2 (5 bases each). Trimming removed 3 bases from V and 4 bases from J, with 16 bases in between. The CDR3 length is 15 residues. Germline values: CDR1 DFQATT, CDR2 SNEGSKA (reference sequence). The CDR3 nucleotides read TGCAGTGCTAGCGGGGTTCAGGGCCGGTACAATGAGCAGTTCTTC. This translates into CSASGVQGRYNEQFF.

At least ten counts were recorded for this clonotype. The chain recombines TRBV7-2 with TRBJ2-1, with D possibly being TRBD2 (6 bases). Per the germline V gene, CDR1 is SGHTA and CDR2 is FQGNSA. The CDR3 totals 14 residues. V was cut by 8 bases and J by 9 bases, with 20 bases left in between. CDR3 loop: CASGGDGYAGEQFF. For the CDR3, the DNA is TGTGCCAGCGGAGGGGATGGATATGCTGGTGAGCAGTTCTTC.

This clonotype showed up just a few times. The chain employs TRBV12-3 or TRBV12-4 and TRBJ2-3, with TRBD1 matching 7 bases. This CDR3 spans 15 amino acids. Germline trimming cut 6 bases from V and 0 bases from J; bases unmatched to any gene: 6. CDR3 DNA sequence: TGTGCCAGCAGGCCAGGGGGAACTAGCACAGATACGCAGTATTTT. Its translation is CASRPGGTSTDTQYF.

The chain recombines TRBV6-1 with TRBJ1-2, with a tentative D call TRBD1 (6 bases). The CDR3 is made up of 13 amino acids. Germline lookup yields CDR1 MNHNS and CDR2 SASEGT. Trimming left V 6 bases short and J 8 bases short, with 16 bases between. CDR3 region: CASSPTGFRGYTF. The CDR3 coding sequence is TGTGCCAGCAGCCCTACAGGGTTCCGAGGCTACACCTTC.

This clonotype was recorded many times. This chain connects TRBV11-2 to TRBJ2-1, with D perhaps TRBD2 (6 bases). V was cut by 6 bases and J by 7 bases, with 25 bases left in between. This CDR3 contains 17 residues. Germline V gene data show CDR1 as SGHAT and CDR2 as FQNNGV. CDR3 coding DNA: TGTGCCAGCAGGCGACGGGACTTGTCCCTTATTGGGAATGAGCAGTTCTTC. It yields the protein CASRRRDLSLIGNEQFF. The whole variable domain, filled in from reference TRBV11-2 and TRBJ2-1, reads EAGVAQSPRYKIIEKRQSVAFWCNPISGHATLYWYQQILGQGPKLLIQFQNNGVVDDSQLPKDRFSAERLKGVDSTLKIQPAKLEDSAVYLCASRRRDLSLIGNEQFFGPGTRLTVL.

Here the CDR3 DNA reads TGCGCCAGCAGCTTGGGGGCAGATTTCCAAGAGACCCAGTACTTC. Protein: CASSLGADFQETQYF. The genes are TRBV5-1 and TRBJ2-5; unclear D gene. V lost 0 bases and J lost 1, with 10 bases in between. Looked up from germline, CDR1 is SGHRS and CDR2 is YFSETQ. CDR3 length equals 15 residues. Full variable domain (outside the CDR3, taken from reference TRBV5-1 and TRBJ2-5): KAGVTQTPRYLIKTRGQQVTLSCSPISGHRSVSWYQQTPGQGLQFLFEYFSETQRNKGNFPGRFSGRQFSNSRSEMNVSTLELGDSALYLCASSLGADFQETQYFGPGTRLLVL.

A remark on this clonotype: Since a much larger clone is just one base distant, this may be a read error. J is TRBJ2-3 and V is TRBV20-1, with 7 bases that match TRBD1. Matching the DNA end better, TRBJ1-5 makes the J call doubtful. Germline V gene lookup returns CDR1 DFQATT and CDR2 SNEGSKA (reference sequence). This CDR3 region has 14 residues. The CDR3 protein is CSAGDSGRSDTQHF. CDR3 DNA: TGCAGTGCTGGGGACAGCGGGAGATCAGATACGCAGCATTTT.

The chain carries TRBV5-1 and TRBJ2-4, with unresolved D. The CDR3 extends over 15 amino acids. In germline, CDR1 is SGHRS, CDR2 YFSETQ. V was shortened by 3 bases and J by 0 bases, with 10 bases between the two germline ends. This CDR3 reads CASSWPELAKNIQYF. DNA of the CDR3: TGCGCCAGCAGCTGGCCAGAGCTAGCCAAAAACATTCAGTACTTC. The complete variable domain, with remaining parts taken from reference TRBV5-1 and TRBJ2-4, reads KAGVTQTPRYLIKTRGQQVTLSCSPISGHRSVSWYQQTPGQGLQFLFEYFSETQRNKGNFPGRFSGRQFSNSRSEMNVSTLELGDSALYLCASSWPELAKNIQYFGAGTRLSVL.

This clonotype was observed a handful of times. The chain recombines TRBV2 with TRBJ1-1, with 7 bases aligning to TRBD1. The CDR3 runs 13 residues. V lost 6 bases to trimming and J lost 8 bases; unmatched junction nucleotides: 9. Germline CDR1 is SNHLY and CDR2 is FYNNEI. The CDR3, as DNA: TGTGCCAGCAGCTGGGCGGGACAGAAAGAAGCTTTCTTT. Residues: CASSWAGQKEAFF.

This chain links TRBV20-1 with TRBJ2-1, with 7 bases matching TRBD2. V trimming: 3 bases; J trimming: 4 bases; junction bases outside the gene matches: 9. This CDR3 contains 15 residues. Per the germline V gene, CDR1 is DFQATT and CDR2 is SNEGSKA (reference sequence). The CDR3 protein is CSASRASGEYNEQFF. The DNA for the CDR3 is TGCAGTGCTAGTAGGGCTAGCGGCGAATACAATGAGCAGTTCTTC.